These 20 T cell receptor beta chains came from one sample sequenced in a study of blood T cell repertoires in COVID-19 (dated by TCRdb to the early 2020s). The receptor library was made with the immunoSEQ multiplex PCR assay. The immuneACCESS repertoire file appears here via TCRdb, limited to in-frame rearrangements. These files lack a portion of the clones; in checked studies, under half of the deficit traces to unresolved V genes, and the cause of the others is not known. Here the sample has over 20,000 clones; approximately 91% occur a single time. The top ten clonotypes cover around 3.1% of the sample. Sequenced sample: peripheral blood. These receptors all come from a woman in her 70s with active COVID-19.

The genes are TRBV28 and TRBJ1-6; 7 nucleotides align to TRBD1. V trimming: 3 bases; J trimming: 16 bases; junction bases outside the gene matches: 6. The length of the CDR3 is 12 residues. Germline assignment: CDR1 MDHEN and CDR2 SYDVKM. The CDR3 DNA is TGTGCCAGCAGTTTGAATCCAGGGGGACTCCACTTT. Translated, it gives CASSLNPGGLHF.

This chain connects TRBV28 to TRBJ1-2; maybe TRBD1 (5 bases). The CDR3 is 13 amino acids. Deletions cut 2 bases from V and 4 bases from J, with 8 bases between. CDR1 is MDHEN, CDR2 SYDVKM, per germline. The CDR3 DNA reads TGTGCCAGCAGTTTACAGGGATTCTATGGCTACACCTTC. Its translation: CASSLQGFYGYTF.

The rearrangement links TRBV15 to TRBJ2-5, with TRBD2 matching over 7 bases. Germline CDR1 and CDR2: LNHNV and YYDKDF (reference sequence). The CDR3 is made up of 12 amino acids. Germline trimming cut 4 bases from V and 5 bases from J; bases unmatched to any gene: 1. CDR3 region: CATSMGGETQYF. CDR3 in DNA: TGTGCCACCAGCATGGGAGGGGAGACCCAGTACTTC. Using reference TRBV15 and TRBJ2-5 for the parts outside the CDR3, the full variable domain is DAMVIQNPRYQVTQFGKPVTLSCSQTLNHNVMYWYQQKSSQAPKLLFHYYDKDFNNEADTPDNFQSRRPNTSFCFLDIRSPGLGDTAMYLCATSMGGETQYFGPGTRLLVL.

This chain uses TRBV4-2 with TRBJ2-3, with 12 positions matching TRBD2. CDR1 is LGHNA and CDR2 is YNFKEQ in the germline V gene. The CDR3 sequence is 15 residues long. Trimming at V came to 0 bases and at J to 8 bases, leaving 3 bases not matched to a gene. For the CDR3, the DNA is TGTGCCAGCAGCCAAGACTCACTAGCGGGAGGTACGCAGTATTTT. Amino acid sequence: CASSQDSLAGGTQYF.

The chain combines TRBV5-1 with TRBJ2-7, with D perhaps matching TRBD1 (6 bases). Trimming took off 0 bases at V and 13 bases at J, with 17 bases between the two ends. Germline V lookup: CDR1 SGHRS, CDR2 YFSETQ. The CDR3 consists of 13 residues. Written as DNA, the CDR3 is TGCGCCAGCAGCTTGGAAGGGTTAGAGGGGGAATACTTC. It specifies CASSLEGLEGEYF.

The rearrangement links TRBV6-5 to TRBJ1-6; D gene uncertain. The V gene's germline CDR1 is MNHEY and CDR2 SVGAGI. Trimming took 2 bases from V and 0 from J, leaving 8 bases between them. The CDR3 extends over 16 amino acids. The CDR3 region has the DNA TGTGCCAGCAGTTACGAGGGAATCTCCTATAATTCACCCCTCCACTTT. Residues: CASSYEGISYNSPLHF.

The chain carries TRBV28 and TRBJ1-1, with a tentative D call TRBD1 (6 bases). Germline loops: CDR1 MDHEN, CDR2 SYDVKM. Trimming took off 11 bases at V and 7 bases at J, with 14 bases between the two ends. There are 11 residues in the CDR3. CDR3 DNA sequence: TGTGCCGTACTCCAGGGGAATGAAGCTTTCTTT. Translated, it gives CAVLQGNEAFF.

CDR3 bases: TGTGCCAGCAGCCGAGCGACTAGCGGGACCTACGAGCAGTACTTC. Its protein is CASSRATSGTYEQYF. V usage is TRBV4-2 and J usage is TRBJ2-7, with 11 bases that match TRBD2. The CDR3 runs to 15 residues. V shed 4 bases, J shed 2 bases, and the junction held 4 bases outside the gene matches. Germline CDR1 is LGHNA and CDR2 is YNFKEQ.

This clone was counted between two and nine times. The V and J genes are TRBV5-1 and TRBJ2-3; the match to TRBD2 covers 7 bases. The CDR3 consists of 16 residues. The V gene end was trimmed by 7 bases and the J gene end by 0 bases; junction bases not matched to a gene: 11. CDR1 and CDR2 (germline): SGHRS, YFSETQ. The CDR3 here is CASEPSGGSSTDTQYF. The CDR3 DNA sequence: TGCGCCAGCGAGCCCTCCGGCGGGAGTAGCACAGATACGCAGTATTTT.

The J gene is TRBJ2-7, the V gene TRBV7-9; TRBD2 is a possible D gene (6 bases). The CDR3 covers 14 residues. From germline, CDR1 is SEHNR and CDR2 FQNEAQ (reference sequence). The V end was cut by 5 bases, the J end by 6 bases, with 17 bases between. In DNA, the CDR3 is TGTGCCAGCAGCCACCAGACTAGGTCGGGCGAGCAGTACTTC. Translating gives CASSHQTRSGEQYF.

The CDR3 sequence is CASSRGRTDTQYF. The CDR3 region has the DNA TGTGCCAGCAGTCGCGGGAGGACAGATACGCAGTATTTT. The rearrangement joins TRBV6-4 to TRBJ2-3; 8 nucleotides align to TRBD2. The CDR3 covers 13 residues. Germline V CDR1 and CDR2: MRHNA, SNTAGT. The J segment lost 3 bases and the V segment lost 5 bases, leaving 1 base of the junction unmatched.

The rearrangement links TRBV11-2 to TRBJ2-7; 8 bases agree with TRBD1. The CDR3 is made up of 13 amino acids. Per the germline V gene, CDR1 is SGHAT and CDR2 is FQNNGV. Trimming removed 5 bases from V and 6 bases from J; junction bases left unmatched: 6. The CDR3 is CASSAQTGVEQYF. The CDR3 DNA is TGTGCCAGCAGCGCACAGACAGGGGTCGAGCAGTACTTC.

The rearrangement uses TRBV6-5 and TRBJ2-1; D gene uncertain. V was cut by 5 bases and J by 5 bases, with 16 bases left in between. The CDR3 is 15 amino acids. Germline lookup yields CDR1 MNHEY and CDR2 SVGAGI. The CDR3 reads CASSLMIGADNEQFF. CDR3 sequence (DNA): TGTGCCAGCAGTCTAATGATTGGCGCGGACAATGAGCAGTTCTTC.

This clone was observed a single time. The V gene is TRBV28, the J gene TRBJ1-5; possibly TRBD1 for D (6 bases). V gave up 8 bases and J gave up 4 bases, with 15 bases separating them. Germline assignment: CDR1 MDHEN and CDR2 SYDVKM. The length of the CDR3 is 14 residues. The CDR3 sequence: CASGESGTNQPQHF. CDR3 DNA: TGTGCCAGCGGGGAATCCGGGACAAATCAGCCCCAGCATTTT.

The chain employs TRBV27 and TRBJ1-4; weak D call: TRBD1 (6 bases). The CDR3 runs 15 residues. Germline CDR1 is MNHEY and CDR2 is SMNVEV (reference sequence). The V and J ends lost 6 bases and 7 bases respectively, with 18 bases between them. The CDR3 reads CASRAIGGAGEKLFF. DNA of the CDR3: TGTGCCAGCAGGGCAATAGGGGGGGCAGGTGAAAAACTGTTTTTT. The full variable domain, with the rest looked up from reference TRBV27 and TRBJ1-4, is EAQVTQNPRYLITVTGKKLTVTCSQNMNHEYMSWYRQDPGLGLRQIYYSMNVEVTDKGDVPEGYKVSRKEKRNFPLILESPSPNQTSLYFCASRAIGGAGEKLFFGSGTQLSVL.

This CDR3 is CASSMTDSPYNSPLHF. Written as DNA, the CDR3 is TGTGCCAGCAGCATGACTGACAGCCCCTATAATTCACCCCTCCACTTT. The rearrangement uses TRBV7-6 and TRBJ1-6, with a tentative D call TRBD1 (5 bases). Germline values: CDR1 SGHVS, CDR2 FNYEAQ. The V end lost 5 bases, the J end lost 2 bases, and 13 bases lay between the germline ends. CDR3 length: 16 amino acids.

The chain has TRBV11-3 and TRBJ2-7; 9 bases match TRBD2. The junction had 3 bases not matched to a gene; V was cut back by 5 bases and J by 1 base. CDR1 is SGHNT, CDR2 YENEEA, per germline. The CDR3 sequence is 14 residues long. The CDR3 DNA follows: TGTGCCAGCAGCCCGACTAGCGGTTCCTACGAGCAGTACTTC. Translated: CASSPTSGSYEQYF.

This rearrangement joins TRBV6-5 to TRBJ1-2; D possibly corresponds to TRBD1 (5 bases). The germline V gene has CDR1 MNHEY and CDR2 SVGAGI. V lost 6 bases and J 8 bases, leaving 16 bases between the germline ends. This CDR3 has 13 amino acids. CDR3 in DNA: TGTGCCAGCAGCTTTGGGTGGGGCGAAGGCTACACCTTC. Its translation is CASSFGWGEGYTF.

This chain links TRBV28 with TRBJ2-3; 8 positions match TRBD1. Unmatched junction bases numbered 9, after V lost 4 bases and J lost 0 bases. The CDR3 consists of 17 residues. Germline V gene lookup returns CDR1 MDHEN and CDR2 SYDVKM. The chain's CDR3 is CASSSMGTGWSTDTQYF. In DNA form, the CDR3 reads TGTGCCAGCAGTTCCATGGGGACAGGTTGGAGCACAGATACGCAGTATTTT.

The chain links TRBV30 to TRBJ2-7; 7 bases are shared with TRBD1. The CDR3 consists of 13 residues. From germline, CDR1 is GTSNPN and CDR2 SVGIG (reference sequence). J lost 3 bases, V lost 4 bases, and 6 bases had no gene match. The DNA for the CDR3 is TGTGCCTGGAACACAGGGGCCGTCTACGAGCAGTACTTC. Residues: CAWNTGAVYEQYF.